The clone carrying this T cell receptor beta chain was seen at least ten times. Its matching antigen is unknown. This sample was included in a study of human T cells and chemical hapten exposure. Time point indicated: patch test 2, 6 weeks after DPC sensitization. Treatment described: therapeutic diphenylcyclopropenone sensitization with weekly scalp DPC. Alopecia patients, 18 to 70 years old and DPC-suitable, served as donors. V was clipped by 1 base and J by 3 bases, with 15 bases between them. The CDR3 extends over 16 amino acids. Per germline, CDR1 SEHNR and CDR2 FQNEAQ (reference sequence). Study observations and caveats: Alopecia affecting every donor means their immune response may not match healthy people's. Expanded TCRs formed significantly more large CDR3 similarity clusters than controls.

TCRdb reprocessed the RACE reads via MiXCR and lists one record per CDR3 protein. The data contain about 84,000 distinct CDR3 sequences, roughly a tenth of them singletons. The sequencing used whole blood, collected in connection with sensitization to the hapten diphenylcyclopropenone (DPC). The sequence came from a woman aged 45 to 65 with alopecia areata. Some clones in this sample may be carry-over from other donors' samples. This chain links TRBV7-9 with TRBJ1-1; D gene ambiguous. CDR3 in amino acids: CASSLVSWNSDTEAFF. The CDR3 region has the DNA TGTGCCAGCAGCTTAGTATCTTGGAACTCGGACACTGAAGCTTTCTTT. Using reference TRBV7-9 and TRBJ1-1 for the parts outside the CDR3, the full variable domain is DTGVSQNPRHKITKRGQNVTFRCDPISEHNRLYWYRQTLGQGPEFLTYFQNEAQLEKSRLLSDRFSAERPKGSFSTLEIQRTEQGDSAMYLCASSLVSWNSDTEAFFGQGTRLTVV.